This T cell receptor (beta chain) is drawn from a study of CD8+CD57+ T cells in acquired aplastic anemia. CDR3 length: 16 amino acids. CDR1 ENHRY and CDR2 SYGVKD come from the germline V gene. With V trimmed by 6 bases and J by 2 bases, 11 bases remained unmatched. CDR3 and TCR beta VDJ profiling relied on genomic DNA as the template. TCRdb independently ran MiXCR on the reads; one entry per CDR3 protein. The table includes roughly 220,000 distinct CDR3 sequences, roughly 60% detected once. Patients picked for sequencing had shown CD8+CD57+ cell expansion detected by flow cytometry. Prior therapy had not been administered to any patient at the time of blood sampling.

This TCR was sampled from a human donor with aplastic anemia. The sample consisted of sorted CD4+, CD8+, or CD8+CD57+ T cells (not recorded which) from PBMCs. The V gene is TRBV10-3, the J gene TRBJ2-3, with 7 bases identical to TRBD2. CDR3 coding DNA: TGTGCCATCAGGGATTCTCCCGGACTAGACACAGATACGCAGTATTTT. It specifies CAIRDSPGLDTDTQYF.